Each of the 26 T cell receptor beta chains below was sequenced from the same sample in a study of cytomegalovirus exposure and HLA in healthy donors. PCR used 60 Vbeta primers and 13 Jbeta primers. Some clones are missing from TCRdb's copy, which holds only in-frame ones; the method was immunoSEQ multiplex PCR. Among approximately 160,000 clones listed, roughly 79% were seen once. Sequenced: PBMCs. The receptors originated from a male donor in good health and CMV-seropositive.

This chain connects TRBV6-5 to TRBJ2-7; perhaps TRBD2 as D (6 bases). CDR1 and CDR2 from the germline V gene are MNHEY and SVGAGI. The CDR3 runs 13 residues. Deletions cut 7 bases from V and 3 bases from J, with 13 bases between. The CDR3 is CASMGGTNYEQYF. CDR3 in DNA: TGTGCCAGCATGGGAGGCACTAACTACGAGCAGTACTTC.

In DNA, the CDR3 is TGTGCCAGCAGCTTAGACGGCTATGGCTACACCTTC. Encoded protein: CASSLDGYGYTF. The chain joins TRBV7-2 to TRBJ1-2; unclear D gene. The CDR3 loop spans 12 amino acids. Germline V gene lookup returns CDR1 SGHTA and CDR2 FQGNSA. The V end lost 1 base, the J end lost 4 bases, and 4 bases lay between the germline ends.

Here the CDR3 DNA reads TGCGCCAGCAGCTTGGAGAGGACTAGGGTTGAGCAGTTCTTC. It specifies CASSLERTRVEQFF. The V and J genes are TRBV5-1 and TRBJ2-1, with 7 bases matching TRBD2. CDR3 length: 14 amino acids. V gave up 0 bases and J gave up 9 bases; unmatched junction bases: 6. The germline V gene encodes CDR1 SGHRS and CDR2 YFSETQ. Full variable domain (rest looked up from reference TRBV5-1 and TRBJ2-1): KAGVTQTPRYLIKTRGQQVTLSCSPISGHRSVSWYQQTPGQGLQFLFEYFSETQRNKGNFPGRFSGRQFSNSRSEMNVSTLELGDSALYLCASSLERTRVEQFFGPGTRLTVL.

This chain links TRBV13 with TRBJ2-5; D is possibly TRBD1 (6 bases). From germline, CDR1 is PRHDT and CDR2 FYEKMQ (reference sequence). Trimming removed 0 bases at V and 5 bases at J, with 13 bases between. The CDR3 has 15 residues. CDR3 nucleotides: TGTGCCAGCAGCTTAGGCCTGGGGGCAACGGAGACCCAGTACTTC. It yields the protein CASSLGLGATETQYF.

The gene calls are TRBV6-5 and TRBJ2-7, with TRBD2 matching 9 bases. In germline, CDR1 is MNHEY, CDR2 SVGAGI. The CDR3 length is 13 residues. V was pared by 6 bases and J by 6 bases, with 6 bases of the junction left unmatched. The DNA for the CDR3 is TGTGCCAGCAGCGGCCTGCGGGGGGGCGAGCAGTACTTC. The encoded protein is CASSGLRGGEQYF.

This chain links TRBV4-3 with TRBJ2-1; 11 bases align to TRBD2. CDR1 and CDR2 (germline): LGHNA, YSLEER. V lost 3 bases and J lost 7; bases outside the gene matches: 8. The CDR3 length is 16 residues. The CDR3 DNA is TGCGCCAGCAGCCAGTCCTTAGCGGGGGGGCAAAATGAGCAGTTCTTC. Its protein product is CASSQSLAGGQNEQFF.

The chain has TRBV30 and TRBJ1-2; possible D gene TRBD1, 6 bases. Looked up from germline, CDR1 is GTSNPN and CDR2 is SVGIG (reference sequence). Between the trimmed V and J ends, which lost 7 bases and 3 bases, there was a span of 12 bases. The CDR3 runs to 12 residues. The CDR3 DNA reads TGTGCCTCGCACAGGGAGTACTATGGCTACACCTTC. This sequence encodes CASHREYYGYTF.

The rearrangement uses TRBV7-9 and TRBJ1-4; 7 bases are shared with TRBD1. V gave up 5 bases and J gave up 5 bases; unmatched junction bases: 8. This CDR3 comprises 15 residues. The germline CDR1 and CDR2 sequences are SEHNR and FQNEAQ (reference sequence). CDR3: CASSPRDSLNEKLFF. In nucleotides, the CDR3 is TGTGCCAGCAGCCCAAGGGACAGCCTGAATGAAAAACTGTTTTTT. Together with reference TRBV7-9 and TRBJ1-4, the CDR3 gives the full variable domain: DTGVSQNPRHKITKRGQNVTFRCDPISEHNRLYWYRQTLGQGPEFLTYFQNEAQLEKSRLLSDRFSAERPKGSFSTLEIQRTEQGDSAMYLCASSPRDSLNEKLFFGSGTQLSVL.

This sequence joins TRBV28 and TRBJ1-1; 7 nucleotides align to TRBD1. Trimming removed 6 bases from V and 0 bases from J; junction bases left unmatched: 16. Germline V gene lookup returns CDR1 MDHEN and CDR2 SYDVKM. This CDR3 is 18 amino acids long. DNA for the CDR3: TGTGCCAGCAGCTATATTCCAGGTCGGGACAGCATGAACACTGAAGCTTTCTTT. Protein: CASSYIPGRDSMNTEAFF.

This clone was recorded only once. The chain employs TRBV11-2 and TRBJ2-7; tentative D call: TRBD1 (6 bases). Germline loops: CDR1 SGHAT, CDR2 FQNNGV. This CDR3 has 15 amino acids. The ends were cut back, 5 bases at V and 4 bases at J, with 18 bases in the middle. CDR3 in amino acids: CASSPPGASLYEQYF. The CDR3 nucleotides are TGTGCCAGCAGCCCCCCAGGGGCTAGTCTGTACGAGCAGTACTTC.

This clone was seen only once. V and J are TRBV5-4 and TRBJ1-1; D not certain. There are 13 residues in the CDR3. The V end lost 4 bases, the J end lost 4 bases, and 11 bases lay between the germline ends. Germline V gene sequence: CDR1 SGHNT, CDR2 YYREEE (reference sequence). The CDR3 loop is CASSMERGTEAFF. CDR3 nucleotide sequence: TGTGCCAGCAGCATGGAAAGAGGCACTGAAGCTTTCTTT.

The chain combines TRBV27 with TRBJ2-3; 12 nucleotides line up with TRBD2. The V and J ends lost 3 bases and 5 bases, in that order; junction bases with no gene match: 6. The germline CDR1 and CDR2 sequences are MNHEY and SMNVEV (reference sequence). CDR3 length equals 16 residues. CDR3 in DNA: TGTGCCAGCAGTTTTCTAGCGGGGGGGCCGAGAGATACGCAGTATTTT. It codes for CASSFLAGGPRDTQYF.

This chain links TRBV6-5 with TRBJ1-3; D ambiguous. The CDR3 contains 15 residues. In germline, CDR1 is MNHEY, CDR2 SVGAGI. Trimming removed 5 bases from V and 0 bases from J, with 11 bases in between. The CDR3 sequence: CASSPGSDSGNTIYF. CDR3 DNA: TGTGCCAGCAGTCCCGGGTCAGACTCTGGAAACACCATATATTTT.

This sequence joins TRBV7-9 and TRBJ2-2; tentatively, D is TRBD1 (5 bases). This CDR3 has 15 amino acids. The germline gives CDR1 SEHNR, CDR2 FQNEAQ (reference sequence). The V gene lost 2 bases and the J gene lost 1 base, with 8 bases spanning the gap. CDR3 residues: CASSLNQGNTGELFF. CDR3 nucleotides: TGTGCCAGCAGCTTAAATCAGGGGAACACCGGGGAGCTGTTTTTT.

The V call is TRBV27, the J call TRBJ1-5, with a tentative D call TRBD1 (6 bases). CDR1 and CDR2 from the germline V gene are MNHEY and SMNVEV (reference sequence). The CDR3 sequence is 16 residues long. Trimming cost V 0 bases and J 2 bases, with 11 bases left between them. In DNA form, the CDR3 reads TGTGCCAGCAGTTTATCGGGACATCTGGGCAATCAGCCCCAGCATTTT. Translated: CASSLSGHLGNQPQHF.

The table lists this clone with a few counts. This sequence joins TRBV30 and TRBJ1-5, with TRBD1 as a possible D gene (5 bases). Germline V gives CDR1 GTSNPN, CDR2 SVGIG (reference sequence). CDR3 length: 13 residues. The V gene lost 3 bases and the J gene lost 7 bases, with 13 bases spanning the gap. The CDR3 here is CAWRRKGRQPQHF. The CDR3 nucleotides are TGTGCCTGGAGGAGAAAGGGGCGACAGCCCCAGCATTTT.

This chain joins TRBV19 and TRBJ2-3; 11 nucleotides match TRBD2. This CDR3 is 18 amino acids long. The germline CDR1 and CDR2 sequences are LNHDA and SQIVND (reference sequence). Losses at the gene ends were 3 bases for V and 4 bases for J; bases not matched to a gene: 12. The CDR3 region is CASSMIAGGPIMSDTQYF. The CDR3 DNA reads as TGTGCCAGTAGTATGATAGCGGGGGGGCCGATCATGTCAGATACGCAGTATTTT. Full variable domain (remainder filled in from reference TRBV19 and TRBJ2-3): DGGITQSPKYLFRKEGQNVTLSCEQNLNHDAMYWYRQDPGQGLRLIYYSQIVNDFQKGDIAEGYSVSREKKESFPLTVTSAQKNPTAFYLCASSMIAGGPIMSDTQYFGPGTRLTVL.

V gene TRBV27 combines with J gene TRBJ1-2, with D unclear. Germline CDR1 MNHEY, CDR2 SMNVEV (reference sequence). Trimming cost V 0 bases and J 4 bases, with 18 bases left between them. The CDR3 has 17 residues. CDR3 amino acids: CASSLSESTARSYGYTF. Here the CDR3 DNA reads TGTGCCAGCAGTTTATCGGAGAGTACCGCTAGGAGCTATGGCTACACCTTC.

The CDR3 here is CASSLGGSLLQETQYF. CDR3 bases: TGCGCCAGCAGCTTAGGGGGCAGTCTTTTACAAGAGACCCAGTACTTC. The chain carries TRBV5-1 and TRBJ2-5; 7 bases are shared with TRBD1. With 2 bases clipped from V and 2 bases from J, the junction kept 9 bases outside the gene matches. Germline V lookup: CDR1 SGHRS, CDR2 YFSETQ. The CDR3 is 16 residues long.

J is TRBJ2-3 and V is TRBV25-1, with TRBD1 matching 7 bases. CDR3 size: 14 residues. The V and J ends lost 4 bases and 2 bases, in that order; junction bases with no gene match: 3. Germline CDR1 MGHDK, CDR2 SYGVNS. Here the CDR3 reads CASSGTGDTDTQYF. CDR3 sequence (DNA): TGTGCCAGCAGTGGAACAGGGGACACAGATACGCAGTATTTT.

The chain recombines TRBV30 with TRBJ2-3, with D possibly TRBD1 on 6 matching bases. Germline assignment: CDR1 GTSNPN and CDR2 SVGIG (reference sequence). Deletions cut 7 bases from V and 10 bases from J, with 15 bases between. This CDR3 has 11 amino acids. CDR3 amino acids: CAYSYRVAQYF. CDR3 nucleotides: TGTGCCTACTCATACAGGGTGGCGCAGTATTTT.

The chain is built from TRBV2 and TRBJ2-6; D perhaps matches TRBD2 (6 bases). V shed 0 bases and J shed 9 bases, with 12 bases lying between them. The germline V gene encodes CDR1 SNHLY and CDR2 FYNNEI. The CDR3 spans 15 residues. The CDR3 DNA follows: TGTGCCAGCAGTGAAGCGGGGGGTGAGGGCAACGTCCTGACTTTC. Its protein product is CASSEAGGEGNVLTF.

The chain has TRBV10-2 and TRBJ1-1, with 7 bases that match TRBD1. The V gene's germline CDR1 is WSHSY and CDR2 SAAADI. Trimming removed 8 bases from V and 1 base from J; junction bases left unmatched: 13. This CDR3 region has 16 residues. The CDR3 reads CASSLRSQGTNTEAFF. As DNA, the CDR3 is TGCGCCAGCTCCCTTCGCTCACAGGGGACGAACACTGAAGCTTTCTTT.

The V call is TRBV2, the J call TRBJ1-5; D unclear. CDR3 length equals 14 residues. Germline V gene data show CDR1 as SNHLY and CDR2 as FYNNEI. Trimming removed 2 bases at V and 7 bases at J, with 12 bases between. The CDR3 bases are TGTGCCAGCAGTGAAAGCGGAGTACAGCAGCCCCAGCATTTT. Protein sequence: CASSESGVQQPQHF.

V gene TRBV13 combines with J gene TRBJ2-3, with 12 bases identical to TRBD2. Germline V gene lookup returns CDR1 PRHDT and CDR2 FYEKMQ (reference sequence). The CDR3 covers 21 residues. The J segment lost 2 bases and the V segment lost 0 bases, leaving 15 bases of the junction unmatched. The CDR3 is CASSLGTSGGALVLSTDTQYF. As DNA, the CDR3 is TGTGCCAGCAGCTTAGGGACTAGCGGGGGCGCCTTAGTACTTTCCACAGATACGCAGTATTTT. Full variable domain (rest looked up from reference TRBV13 and TRBJ2-3): AAGVIQSPRHLIKEKRETATLKCYPIPRHDTVYWYQQGPGQDPQFLISFYEKMQSDKGSIPDRFSAQQFSDYHSELNMSSLELGDSALYFCASSLGTSGGALVLSTDTQYFGPGTRLTVL.

The rearrangement joins TRBV7-9 to TRBJ2-1; TRBD2 matches at 10 bases. Per the germline V gene, CDR1 is SEHNR and CDR2 is FQNEAQ (reference sequence). Unmatched junction bases numbered 8, after V lost 2 bases and J lost 4 bases. This CDR3 has 17 residues. CDR3 amino acids: CASSLRERGGRYNEQFF. The CDR3 DNA reads TGTGCCAGCAGCTTACGGGAGCGGGGGGGCAGATACAATGAGCAGTTCTTC.